The 28 T cell receptor beta chains presented below share a single source sample, sequenced in a study of blood T cell repertoires in COVID-19. Sequenced by immunoSEQ multiplex PCR; TCRdb stores in-frame clones only, minus some. Counted here are roughly 300,000 clones, approximately 86% occurring once; the ten biggest clones make up about 4%. The sample consisted of PBMCs or T cells enriched from blood (not recorded which). These receptors were collected from a middle-aged woman with acute COVID-19.

The chain recombines TRBV15 with TRBJ2-1; 7 bases are shared with TRBD1. CDR1 is LNHNV and CDR2 is YYDKDF in the germline V gene (reference sequence). The V gene end was trimmed by 4 bases and the J gene end by 4 bases; junction bases not matched to a gene: 13. The CDR3 extends over 17 amino acids. The CDR3 protein is CATSTRQGAGEYNEQFF. Here the CDR3 DNA reads TGTGCCACCAGCACCCGACAGGGAGCAGGGGAATACAATGAGCAGTTCTTC. The entire variable domain, with the rest obtained from reference TRBV15 and TRBJ2-1, is as follows: DAMVIQNPRYQVTQFGKPVTLSCSQTLNHNVMYWYQQKSSQAPKLLFHYYDKDFNNEADTPDNFQSRRPNTSFCFLDIRSPGLGDTAMYLCATSTRQGAGEYNEQFFGPGTRLTVL.

This clone was observed a single time. This CDR3 is CASSDGTAYEQYF. DNA for the CDR3: TGTGCCAGCAGCGACGGGACTGCCTACGAGCAGTACTTC. The rearrangement joins TRBV5-4 to TRBJ2-7; a weak D match, TRBD2 (6 bases). CDR3 size: 13 residues. Trimming took 4 bases from V and 2 from J, leaving 10 bases between them. CDR1 is SGHNT and CDR2 is YYREEE in the germline V gene (reference sequence).

The chain links TRBV11-3 to TRBJ2-1; 11 bases are shared with TRBD2. V dropped 6 bases and J dropped 0; count of bases not matched to a gene: 13. The CDR3 contains 19 residues. CDR1 SGHNT and CDR2 YENEEA come from the germline V gene. This chain's CDR3 is CASRIVRLAGGCSYNEQFF. The CDR3 DNA reads as TGTGCCAGCAGGATCGTGAGGCTAGCGGGGGGATGCTCCTACAATGAGCAGTTCTTC.

The gene calls are TRBV25-1 and TRBJ2-1; 11 nucleotides line up with TRBD1. Trimming cost V 6 bases and J 6 bases; bases outside gene matches: 10. The CDR3 totals 16 residues. The germline V gene encodes CDR1 MGHDK and CDR2 SYGVNS. The CDR3 sequence: CASSDAGTGGFNEQFF. The DNA of the CDR3 is TGTGCCAGCAGCGATGCCGGGACAGGGGGTTTCAATGAGCAGTTCTTC. Full variable domain (outside the CDR3, taken from reference TRBV25-1 and TRBJ2-1): EADIYQTPRYLVIGTGKKITLECSQTMGHDKMYWYQQDPGMELHLIHYSYGVNSTEKGDLSSESTVSRIRTEHFPLTLESARPSHTSQYLCASSDAGTGGFNEQFFGPGTRLTVL.

V usage is TRBV10-3 and J usage is TRBJ1-2; no clear D gene. Trimming stripped 7 bases from V and 3 bases from J, with 6 bases between. Germline CDR1 reads ENHRY; CDR2 reads SYGVKD. There are 11 residues in the CDR3. The CDR3 loop reads CAINKDYGYTF. The CDR3 coding sequence is TGTGCCATCAACAAAGACTATGGCTACACCTTC.

V gene TRBV7-9 combines with J gene TRBJ2-1, with 9 bases fitting TRBD1. This CDR3 is built from 15 residues. With V trimmed by 11 bases and J by 4 bases, 12 bases remained unmatched. CDR1 SEHNR and CDR2 FQNEAQ come from the germline V gene (reference sequence). This CDR3 is CAALSDRGSYNEQFF. The CDR3 DNA is TGTGCCGCCCTATCGGACAGGGGATCTTACAATGAGCAGTTCTTC. Filled out from reference TRBV7-9 and TRBJ2-1, the complete variable domain reads DTGVSQNPRHKITKRGQNVTFRCDPISEHNRLYWYRQTLGQGPEFLTYFQNEAQLEKSRLLSDRFSAERPKGSFSTLEIQRTEQGDSAMYLCAALSDRGSYNEQFFGPGTRLTVL.

V and J are TRBV4-2 and TRBJ2-3; 7 bases match TRBD2. The CDR3 sequence is 16 residues long. Germline assignment: CDR1 LGHNA and CDR2 YNFKEQ. The junction had 7 bases not matched to a gene; V was cut back by 1 base and J by 3 bases. The CDR3 reads CASSQGPAGYTDTQYF. DNA of the CDR3: TGTGCCAGCAGCCAAGGCCCAGCGGGGTATACAGATACGCAGTATTTT.

This rearrangement joins TRBV11-1 to TRBJ2-7; no definite D call. This CDR3 contains 12 residues. V gave up 5 bases and J gave up 5 bases, with 10 bases separating them. CDR1 and CDR2 (germline): SGHAT, FQDESV (reference sequence). The CDR3 nucleotides are TGTGCCAGCAGCGTTAGCCTCGACGAGCAGTACTTC. The encoded protein is CASSVSLDEQYF.

The chain uses TRBV7-2 and TRBJ1-1; maybe TRBD1 (5 bases). Trimming removed 5 bases from V and 1 base from J, with 20 bases in between. The CDR3 is 17 amino acids. CDR1 and CDR2 from the germline V gene are SGHTA and FQGNSA. CDR3 nucleotide sequence: TGTGCCAGCAGCCCAATCAACTACAGGATATCGAACACTGAAGCTTTCTTT. The encoded protein is CASSPINYRISNTEAFF.

The gene calls are TRBV3-1 (or the pseudogene TRBV3-2) and TRBJ1-6; D unresolved. This CDR3 comprises 14 residues. V was shortened by 6 bases and J by 6 bases, with 12 bases between the two germline ends. Looked up from germline, CDR1 is LGHDT and CDR2 is YNNKEL (reference sequence). The CDR3 spells CASSPYNANSPLHF. The CDR3 region has the DNA TGTGCCAGCAGTCCCTATAATGCTAATTCACCCCTCCACTTT.

The chain recombines TRBV5-4 with TRBJ2-7; 7 nucleotides align to TRBD2. This CDR3 is 14 amino acids long. Trimming at V came to 4 bases and at J to 4 bases, leaving 8 bases not matched to a gene. Germline values: CDR1 SGHNT, CDR2 YYREEE (reference sequence). This CDR3 is CASSPGGGAYEQYF. For the CDR3, the DNA is TGTGCCAGCAGCCCGGGGGGAGGAGCATACGAGCAGTACTTC.

This clone was observed a handful of times. The chain uses TRBV6-5 and TRBJ2-5; TRBD1 agrees at 9 bases. J was trimmed by 4 bases and V by 7 bases; bases with no gene match: 7. Germline CDR1 reads MNHEY; CDR2 reads SVGAGI. The CDR3 has 14 amino acids. Here the CDR3 DNA reads TGTGCCAGCACTCGGGACAGGGTGGGAGAGACCCAGTACTTC. Translated, it gives CASTRDRVGETQYF.

The V and J genes are TRBV29-1 and TRBJ2-2, with TRBD2 identical over 7 bases. Germline V CDR1 and CDR2: SQVTM, ANQGSEA. CDR3 length: 14 amino acids. With 5 bases clipped from V and 1 base from J, the junction kept 4 bases outside the gene matches. This CDR3 reads CSVFSGMNTGELFF. CDR3 bases: TGCAGCGTTTTCAGCGGGATGAACACCGGGGAGCTGTTTTTT.

The chain employs TRBV10-3 and TRBJ2-3; 7 bases map to TRBD2. Germline CDR1 and CDR2: ENHRY and SYGVKD. The trim removed 10 bases at V and 2 bases at J, leaving 6 bases unmatched. The CDR3 runs to 13 residues. The CDR3 nucleotides are TGTGCCACCCGGGGGGACTACACAGATACGCAGTATTTT. Its protein is CATRGDYTDTQYF.

This chain connects TRBV12-5 to TRBJ1-1; possibly TRBD1 for D (5 bases). Germline V CDR1 and CDR2: LGHNT, FRNRAP. The CDR3 sequence is 12 residues long. V was pared by 1 base and J by 13 bases, with 13 bases between. The CDR3 loop reads CASGLGQIRGFF. Written as DNA, the CDR3 is TGTGCTAGTGGTTTGGGACAGATCCGTGGTTTCTTT.

This chain uses TRBV6-5 with TRBJ2-2; TRBD1 matches at 8 bases. Losses at the gene ends were 0 bases for V and 4 bases for J; bases not matched to a gene: 1. Germline CDR1 is MNHEY and CDR2 is SVGAGI. The CDR3 sequence is 15 residues long. CDR3 sequence: CASSYSGQATGELFF. As DNA, the CDR3 is TGTGCCAGCAGTTACTCGGGACAGGCCACCGGGGAGCTGTTTTTT.

The chain employs TRBV5-5 and TRBJ2-1, with 10 nucleotides matching TRBD1. The CDR3 has 15 amino acids. With V trimmed by 5 bases and J by 2 bases, 4 bases remained unmatched. Germline CDR1 reads SGHKS; CDR2 reads YYEKEE (reference sequence). This chain's CDR3 is CASSPGQGAYNEQFF. CDR3 DNA: TGTGCCAGCAGTCCCGGACAGGGGGCCTACAATGAGCAGTTCTTC. Using reference TRBV5-5 and TRBJ2-1 for the parts outside the CDR3, the full variable domain is DAGVTQSPTHLIKTRGQQVTLRCSPISGHKSVSWYQQVLGQGPQFIFQYYEKEERGRGNFPDRFSARQFPNYSSELNVNALLLGDSALYLCASSPGQGAYNEQFFGPGTRLTVL.

The chain's CDR3 is CASRGQYNQPQHF. CDR3 DNA: TGTGCCAGCAGGGGACAGTACAATCAGCCCCAGCATTTT. The chain recombines TRBV2 with TRBJ1-5, with 7 bases fitting TRBD1. The V gene's germline CDR1 is SNHLY and CDR2 FYNNEI. After removal of 6 bases from V and 3 bases from J, the junction contained 2 bases not matched to a gene. CDR3 size: 13 residues. Looking up the rest from reference TRBV2 and TRBJ1-5 gives the full variable domain: EPEVTQTPSHQVTQMGQEVILRCVPISNHLYFYWYRQILGQKVEFLVSFYNNEISEKSEIFDDQFSVERPDGSNFTLKIRSTKLEDSAMYFCASRGQYNQPQHFGDGTRLSIL.

The genes are TRBV5-1 and TRBJ2-1, with D perhaps matching TRBD2 (5 bases). Looked up from germline, CDR1 is SGHRS and CDR2 is YFSETQ. Trimming took 2 bases from V and 3 from J, leaving 12 bases between them. CDR3 length equals 15 residues. CDR3 residues: CASSLEGSRYNEQFF. The CDR3 DNA sequence: TGCGCCAGCAGCTTAGAGGGAAGTCGCTACAATGAGCAGTTCTTC. Combining the CDR3 with reference TRBV5-1 and TRBJ2-1 gives the whole variable domain KAGVTQTPRYLIKTRGQQVTLSCSPISGHRSVSWYQQTPGQGLQFLFEYFSETQRNKGNFPGRFSGRQFSNSRSEMNVSTLELGDSALYLCASSLEGSRYNEQFFGPGTRLTVL.

This chain links TRBV3-1 (or the pseudogene TRBV3-2) with TRBJ2-1; 7 positions agree with TRBD2. CDR3 length: 15 amino acids. Germline CDR1 and CDR2: LGHDT and YNNKEL (reference sequence). After removal of 4 bases from V and 6 bases from J, the junction contained 9 bases not matched to a gene. The CDR3 DNA reads TGTGCCAGCAGCCCAAACCAGCGGGATAGCAATGAGCAGTTCTTC. Translation: CASSPNQRDSNEQFF.

The chain couples TRBV29-1 to TRBJ2-2; 7 bases map to TRBD2. The CDR3 sequence is 17 residues long. Germline loops: CDR1 SQVTM, CDR2 ANQGSEA. J gave up 1 base and V 1 base, and 9 bases lay outside the gene matches. Written as DNA, the CDR3 is TGCAGCGTTGAAGCCCCAGGGCTAGCGGTGAACACCGGGGAGCTGTTTTTT. The encoded protein is CSVEAPGLAVNTGELFF.

Points on this clone: A read error may produce the germline difference seen at one junction end. This chain joins TRBV18 and TRBJ2-7, with a tentative D call TRBD2 (5 bases). CDR3 length: 14 amino acids. Germline V CDR1 and CDR2: KGHSH, LQKENI. The CDR3 DNA follows: TGTGCCAGCTCACCGGGTGTTCTGCTGGAGCAGCCGGGGTTC. Its protein product is CASSPGVLLEQPGF.

V gene TRBV4-1 combines with J gene TRBJ1-4, with D unresolved. CDR1 and CDR2 (germline): MGHRA, YSYEKL. The CDR3 length is 13 residues. V lost 7 bases and J lost 3, with 9 bases in between. In DNA form, the CDR3 reads TGCGCCAGCAATACGCGGTCTAATGAAAAACTGTTTTTT. Amino acid sequence: CASNTRSNEKLFF.

This chain uses TRBV7-2 with TRBJ1-5; D gene uncertain. V lost 2 bases, J lost 0 bases, and 8 bases lay in between. The CDR3 sequence is 15 residues long. The germline gives CDR1 SGHTA, CDR2 FQGNSA. Written as DNA, the CDR3 is TGTGCCAGCAGCTTAACAGATAATAGCAATCAGCCCCAGCATTTT. This gives the protein CASSLTDNSNQPQHF.

Worth noting for this clone: Other DNA sequences in this sample translate to the same CDR3. The V and J genes are TRBV20-1 and TRBJ1-1; 8 positions match TRBD1. This CDR3 is 11 amino acids long. V lost 3 bases, J lost 8 bases, and 2 bases stayed unmatched. Germline V gene lookup returns CDR1 DFQATT and CDR2 SNEGSKA (reference sequence). The CDR3 region has the DNA TGCAGTGCTAGCCGGGACAGGGAAGCTTTCTTT. Its protein product is CSASRDREAFF.

The V gene is TRBV7-2, the J gene TRBJ1-2, with a weak D call TRBD1 (5 bases). Trimming took 5 bases from V and 3 from J, leaving 10 bases between them. Germline V gene lookup returns CDR1 SGHTA and CDR2 FQGNSA. This CDR3 region has 13 residues. This chain's CDR3 is CASSPTVYYGYTF. Written as DNA, the CDR3 is TGTGCCAGCAGCCCGACAGTCTACTATGGCTACACCTTC.

A few counts support this clone. The chain employs TRBV28 and TRBJ1-5, with unresolved D. The V and J ends lost 3 bases and 3 bases respectively, with 15 bases between them. Germline V gene sequence: CDR1 MDHEN, CDR2 SYDVKM. This CDR3 spans 16 amino acids. CDR3 DNA: TGTGCCAGCAGTTTTTGGGCAGGTGGAACCAATCAGCCCCAGCATTTT. This translates into CASSFWAGGTNQPQHF. The entire variable domain, with the rest obtained from reference TRBV28 and TRBJ1-5, is as follows: DVKVTQSSRYLVKRTGEKVFLECVQDMDHENMFWYRQDPGLGLRLIYFSYDVKMKEKGDIPEGYSVSREKKERFSLILESASTNQTSMYLCASSFWAGGTNQPQHFGDGTRLSIL.

The V gene is TRBV7-9, the J gene TRBJ1-1; 7 bases map to TRBD1. Germline loops: CDR1 SEHNR, CDR2 FQNEAQ (reference sequence). CDR3 length: 15 residues. Trimming at V came to 5 bases and at J to 1 base, leaving 7 bases not matched to a gene. The DNA of the CDR3 is TGTGCCAGCAGCGTAAGACAGGGACGGAACACTGAAGCTTTCTTT. Amino acids: CASSVRQGRNTEAFF.